This T cell receptor beta chain was documented in a study of post-analysis software for immune sequencing data. General observations from the study: Five TRBV segments, including TRBV5-6, TRBV5-1 and TRBV20-1, were more frequent in patients than controls. A significant reduction in normalized Chao1 diversity was observed in multiple sclerosis patients versus controls.

Trimming at V came to 4 bases and at J to 2 bases, leaving 4 bases not matched to a gene. The CDR3 covers 14 residues. Unique molecular identifiers were present in the TCR beta cDNA libraries. TCRdb reprocessed the PCR reads via MiXCR and lists one record per CDR3 protein. The table has around 710,000 distinct CDR3 sequences, around 45% seen once. Comments on this clonotype: Its antigen remains unidentified.

This TCR was sampled from a girl aged 5 to 17 with multiple sclerosis. The V gene is TRBV12-3 or TRBV12-4, the J gene TRBJ2-7; 8 bases align to TRBD2. Source material: blood. CDR3 in amino acids: CASSSRTSPYEQYF. In DNA, the CDR3 is TGTGCCAGCAGTTCGCGGACTAGCCCCTACGAGCAGTACTTC.